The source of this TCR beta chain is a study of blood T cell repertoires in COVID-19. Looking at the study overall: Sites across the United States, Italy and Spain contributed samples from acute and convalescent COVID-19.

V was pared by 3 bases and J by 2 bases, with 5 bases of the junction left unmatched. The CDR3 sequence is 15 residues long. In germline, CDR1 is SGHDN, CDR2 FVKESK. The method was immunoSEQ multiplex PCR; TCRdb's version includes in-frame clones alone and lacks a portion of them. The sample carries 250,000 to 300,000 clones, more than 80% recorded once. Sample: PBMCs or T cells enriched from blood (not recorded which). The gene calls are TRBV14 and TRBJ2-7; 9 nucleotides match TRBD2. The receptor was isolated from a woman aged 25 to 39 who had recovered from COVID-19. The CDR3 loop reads CASSQLASGAYEQYF. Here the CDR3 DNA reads TGTGCCAGCAGCCAGTTAGCTAGCGGGGCCTACGAGCAGTACTTC.